This T cell receptor beta chain was identified during a study of T cell responses to AZD1222 COVID-19 vaccine. Using immunoSEQ multiplex PCR, the repertoire was profiled, and TCRdb retains in-frame clones only, with some absent. In the table there are about 140,000 clones, around nine tenths of which are singletons. Looked up from germline, CDR1 is MNHNY and CDR2 is SVGAGI (reference sequence). Trimming removed 4 bases at V and 9 bases at J, with 11 bases between. The CDR3 has 12 amino acids. Findings and limits, study-wide: In a largely white British group with more females than males, clonal diversity was possibly underestimated.

Worth noting for this clone: Antigen specificity is unknown.

This TCR came from an adult who received the AZD1222 COVID-19 vaccine. Sequencing was performed on peripheral blood, taken 28 days after the second AZD1222 dose. The chain is built from TRBV6-6 and TRBJ2-3; D might be TRBD1 (6 bases). The CDR3 DNA follows: TGTGCCAGCAGTTCCCTGAGGGGGACGCAGTATTTT. It specifies CASSSLRGTQYF.